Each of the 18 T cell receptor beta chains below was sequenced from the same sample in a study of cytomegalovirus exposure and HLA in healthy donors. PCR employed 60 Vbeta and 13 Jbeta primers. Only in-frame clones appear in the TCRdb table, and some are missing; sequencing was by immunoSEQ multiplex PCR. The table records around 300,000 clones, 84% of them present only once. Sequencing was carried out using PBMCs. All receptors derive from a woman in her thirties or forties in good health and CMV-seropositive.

The CDR3, as DNA: TGTGCCAGCAGTTACTCAGGAGCCCTCCCCGGGATAGCTTTCTTT. Amino acids: CASSYSGALPGIAFF. V is TRBV6-5 and J is TRBJ1-1; D is unclear. Deletions cut 0 bases from V and 10 bases from J, with 18 bases between. Per germline, CDR1 MNHEY and CDR2 SVGAGI. This CDR3 comprises 15 residues.

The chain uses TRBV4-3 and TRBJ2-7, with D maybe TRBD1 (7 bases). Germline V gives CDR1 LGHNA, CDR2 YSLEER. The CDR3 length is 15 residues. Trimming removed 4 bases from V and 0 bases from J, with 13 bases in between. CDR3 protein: CASSRDWDSSYEQYF. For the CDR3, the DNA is TGCGCCAGCAGCCGGGACTGGGACAGCTCCTACGAGCAGTACTTC.

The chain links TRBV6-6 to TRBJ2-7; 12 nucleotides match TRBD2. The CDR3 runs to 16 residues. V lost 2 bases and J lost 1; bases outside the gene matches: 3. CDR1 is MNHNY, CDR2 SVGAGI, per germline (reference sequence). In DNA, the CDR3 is TGTGCCAGCAGTTACCCACTAGCGGGAGGATCCTACGAGCAGTACTTC. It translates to CASSYPLAGGSYEQYF.

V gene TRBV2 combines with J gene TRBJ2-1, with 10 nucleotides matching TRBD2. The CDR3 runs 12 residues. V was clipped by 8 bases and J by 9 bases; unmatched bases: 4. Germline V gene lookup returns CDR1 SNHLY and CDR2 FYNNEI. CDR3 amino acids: CASGLAGVEQFF. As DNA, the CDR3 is TGTGCCAGCGGGCTAGCGGGAGTTGAGCAGTTCTTC.

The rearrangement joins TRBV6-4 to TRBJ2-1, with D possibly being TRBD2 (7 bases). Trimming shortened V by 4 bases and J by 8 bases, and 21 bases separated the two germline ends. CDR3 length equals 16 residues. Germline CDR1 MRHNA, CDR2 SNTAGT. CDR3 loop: CASSARRGGNTDEQFF. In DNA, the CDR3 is TGTGCCAGCAGTGCCCGAAGGGGGGGGAATACTGATGAGCAGTTCTTC.

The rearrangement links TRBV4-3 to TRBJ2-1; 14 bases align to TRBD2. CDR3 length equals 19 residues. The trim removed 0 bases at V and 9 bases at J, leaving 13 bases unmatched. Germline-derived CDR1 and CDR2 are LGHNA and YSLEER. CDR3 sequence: CASSQDRPGLAGGRSEQFF. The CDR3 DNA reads TGCGCCAGCAGCCAAGATCGCCCCGGACTAGCGGGAGGAAGGAGTGAGCAGTTCTTC.

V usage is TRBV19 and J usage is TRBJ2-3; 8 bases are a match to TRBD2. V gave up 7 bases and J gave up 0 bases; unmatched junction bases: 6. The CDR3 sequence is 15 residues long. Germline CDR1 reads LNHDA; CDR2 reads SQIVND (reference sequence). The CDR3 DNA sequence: TGTGCCAGTAATGACGCGGGAGGCAGCACAGATACGCAGTATTTT. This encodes CASNDAGGSTDTQYF.

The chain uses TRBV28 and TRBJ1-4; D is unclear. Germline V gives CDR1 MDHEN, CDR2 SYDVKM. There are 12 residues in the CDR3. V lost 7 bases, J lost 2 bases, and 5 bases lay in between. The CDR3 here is CASTRTNEKLFF. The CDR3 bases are TGTGCCAGCACACGGACTAATGAAAAACTGTTTTTT. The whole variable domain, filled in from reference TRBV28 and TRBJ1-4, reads DVKVTQSSRYLVKRTGEKVFLECVQDMDHENMFWYRQDPGLGLRLIYFSYDVKMKEKGDIPEGYSVSREKKERFSLILESASTNQTSMYLCASTRTNEKLFFGSGTQLSVL.

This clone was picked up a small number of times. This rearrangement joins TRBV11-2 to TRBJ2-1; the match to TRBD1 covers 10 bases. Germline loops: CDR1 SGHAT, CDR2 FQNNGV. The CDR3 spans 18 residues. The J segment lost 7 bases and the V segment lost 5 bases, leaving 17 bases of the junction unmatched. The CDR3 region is CASSPLGMGRQGANEQFF. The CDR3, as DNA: TGTGCCAGCAGCCCCTTAGGCATGGGGAGACAGGGGGCAAATGAGCAGTTCTTC.

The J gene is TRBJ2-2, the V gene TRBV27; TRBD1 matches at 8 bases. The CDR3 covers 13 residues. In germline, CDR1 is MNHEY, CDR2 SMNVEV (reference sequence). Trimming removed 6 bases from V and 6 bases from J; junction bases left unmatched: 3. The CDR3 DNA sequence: TGTGCCAGCAGGCTACAGGGGGCCGGGGAGCTGTTTTTT. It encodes CASRLQGAGELFF.

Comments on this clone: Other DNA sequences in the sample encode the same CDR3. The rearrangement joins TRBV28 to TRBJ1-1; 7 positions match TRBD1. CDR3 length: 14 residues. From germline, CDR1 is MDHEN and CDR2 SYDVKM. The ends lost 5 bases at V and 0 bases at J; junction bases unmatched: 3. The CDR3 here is CASSLTGVNTEAFF. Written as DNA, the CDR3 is TGTGCCAGCAGTCTAACAGGGGTGAACACTGAAGCTTTCTTT.

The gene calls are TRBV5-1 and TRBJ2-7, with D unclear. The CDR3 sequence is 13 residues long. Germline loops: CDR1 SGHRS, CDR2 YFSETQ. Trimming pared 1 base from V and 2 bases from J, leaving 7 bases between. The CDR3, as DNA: TGCGCCAGCAGCTTGCAAGACACCTACGAGCAGTACTTC. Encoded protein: CASSLQDTYEQYF.

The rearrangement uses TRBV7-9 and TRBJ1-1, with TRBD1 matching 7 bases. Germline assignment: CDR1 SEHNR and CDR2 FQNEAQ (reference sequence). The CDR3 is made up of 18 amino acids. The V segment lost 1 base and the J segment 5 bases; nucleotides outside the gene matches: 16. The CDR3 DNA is TGTGCCAGCAGCTTAGACTTGAGTAACGACAGGGCGATTACTGAAGCTTTCTTT. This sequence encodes CASSLDLSNDRAITEAFF.

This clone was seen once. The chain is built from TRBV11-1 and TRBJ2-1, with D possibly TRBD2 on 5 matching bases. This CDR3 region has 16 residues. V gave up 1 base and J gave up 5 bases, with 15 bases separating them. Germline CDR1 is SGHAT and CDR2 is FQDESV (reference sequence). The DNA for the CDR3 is TGTGCCAGCAGCTTAGGATCTAGCAGTCGACACAATGAGCAGTTCTTC. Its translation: CASSLGSSSRHNEQFF.

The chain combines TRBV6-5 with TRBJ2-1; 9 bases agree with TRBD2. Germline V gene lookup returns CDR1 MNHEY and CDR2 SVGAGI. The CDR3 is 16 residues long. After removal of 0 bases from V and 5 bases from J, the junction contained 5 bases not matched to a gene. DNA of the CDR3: TGTGCCAGCAGTTACTCCCGGACTAGCGTGAACAATGAGCAGTTCTTC. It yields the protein CASSYSRTSVNNEQFF.

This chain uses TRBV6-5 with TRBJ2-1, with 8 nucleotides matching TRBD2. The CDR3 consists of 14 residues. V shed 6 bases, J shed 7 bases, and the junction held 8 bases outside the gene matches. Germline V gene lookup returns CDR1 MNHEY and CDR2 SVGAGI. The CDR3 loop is CASRREARGNEQFF. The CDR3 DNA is TGTGCCAGCAGGCGGGAGGCCCGGGGAAATGAGCAGTTCTTC.

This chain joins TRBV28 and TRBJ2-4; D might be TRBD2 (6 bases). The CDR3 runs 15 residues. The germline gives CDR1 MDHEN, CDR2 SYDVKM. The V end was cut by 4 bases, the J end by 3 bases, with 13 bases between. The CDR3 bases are TGTGCCAGCAGTTCGTCTAGCGTGGGCAAAAACATTCAGTACTTC. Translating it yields CASSSSSVGKNIQYF.

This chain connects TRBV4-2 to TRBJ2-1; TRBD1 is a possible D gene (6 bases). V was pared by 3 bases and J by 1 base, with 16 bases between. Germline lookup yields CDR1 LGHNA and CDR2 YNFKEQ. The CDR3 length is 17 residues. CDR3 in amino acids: CASSQSVLQGSYNEQFF. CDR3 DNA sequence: TGTGCCAGCAGCCAGTCAGTACTACAGGGTTCCTACAATGAGCAGTTCTTC.